This T cell receptor (beta chain) was sequenced during a study of blood T cell repertoires in COVID-19. About the study: T cells, B-cell-depleted T cells, or PBMCs provided the cDNA or gDNA that served as material.

As processed by the authors: Amplifying reference gene primers gave estimates of nucleated cell counts. The method was immunoSEQ multiplex PCR; TCRdb's version includes in-frame clones alone and lacks a portion of them. V, J and clone size are those of that table, while D and trimming were read from the DNA. The sample records about 320,000 clones, 90% being singletons. Participant age was roughly 18 to 90 years, and participants resided in fewer than 30 US areas. What the recovered Cohort 3 donors had was two negative PCRs, clearance, or symptom resolution. The V segment lost 2 bases and the J segment 5 bases; nucleotides outside the gene matches: 6. CDR3 length: 15 amino acids. The V gene's germline CDR1 is MDHEN and CDR2 SYDVKM.

The sample comprised PBMCs or T cells enriched from blood (not recorded which). V usage is TRBV28 and J usage is TRBJ1-5; 7 nucleotides line up with TRBD1. The origin of this receptor is a man in his 60s who had recovered from COVID-19. The DNA for the CDR3 is TGTGCCAGCAGTTTAGGGACAGCTCTCGATCAGCCCCAGCATTTT. Its translation: CASSLGTALDQPQHF.